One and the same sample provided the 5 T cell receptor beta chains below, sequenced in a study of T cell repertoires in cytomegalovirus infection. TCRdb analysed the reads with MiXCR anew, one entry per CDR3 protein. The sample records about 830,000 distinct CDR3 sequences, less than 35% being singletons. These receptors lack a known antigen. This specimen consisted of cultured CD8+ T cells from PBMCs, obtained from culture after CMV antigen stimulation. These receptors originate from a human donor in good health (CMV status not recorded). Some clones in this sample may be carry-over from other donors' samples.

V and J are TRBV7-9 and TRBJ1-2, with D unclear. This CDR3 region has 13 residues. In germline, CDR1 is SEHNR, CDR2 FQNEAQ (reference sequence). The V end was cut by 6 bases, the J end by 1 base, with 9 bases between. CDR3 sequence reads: CASSPGDNYGYTF. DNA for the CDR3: TGTGCCAGCAGTCCCGGGGATAACTATGGCTACACCTTC.

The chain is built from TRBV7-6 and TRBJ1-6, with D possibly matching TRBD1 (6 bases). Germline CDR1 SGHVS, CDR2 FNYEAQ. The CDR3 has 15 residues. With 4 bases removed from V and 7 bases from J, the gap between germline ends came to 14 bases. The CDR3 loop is CASSSTGISNSPLHF. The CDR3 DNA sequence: TGTGCCAGCAGCTCCACAGGGATCAGCAATTCACCCCTCCACTTT.

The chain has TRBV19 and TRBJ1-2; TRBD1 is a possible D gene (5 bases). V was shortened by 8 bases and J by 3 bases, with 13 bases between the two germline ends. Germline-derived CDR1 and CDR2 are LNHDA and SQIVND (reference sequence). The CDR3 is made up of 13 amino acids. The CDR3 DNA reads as TGTGCCAGTCGAACCGGGACTTACTATGGCTACACCTTC. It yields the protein CASRTGTYYGYTF.

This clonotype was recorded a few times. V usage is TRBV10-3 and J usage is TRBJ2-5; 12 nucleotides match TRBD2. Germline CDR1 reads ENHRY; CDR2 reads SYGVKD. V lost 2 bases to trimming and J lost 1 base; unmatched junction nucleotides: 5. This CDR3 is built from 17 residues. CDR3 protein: CAISEPGLAGIQETQYF. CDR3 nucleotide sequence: TGTGCCATCAGTGAGCCAGGACTAGCGGGGATCCAAGAGACCCAGTACTTC.

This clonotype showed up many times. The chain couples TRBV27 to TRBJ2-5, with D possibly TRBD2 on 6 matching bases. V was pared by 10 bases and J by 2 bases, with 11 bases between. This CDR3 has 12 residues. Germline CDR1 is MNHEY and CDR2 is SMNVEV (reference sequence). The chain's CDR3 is CATGRLQETQYF. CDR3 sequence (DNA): TGTGCCACTGGGAGGCTGCAAGAGACCCAGTACTTC.